A single sample gave rise to the 4 T cell receptor beta chains below, sequenced in a study of healthy donors' naive CD4 and CD8 T cells. A linear amplification protocol produced the TCR libraries from 400 to 550 ng of total RNA. Via MiXCR, TCRdb re-called the reads, giving one row per CDR3 protein. Among around 200,000 distinct CDR3 sequences listed, 65% to 75% were seen once. The sample was naive CD4+ and CD8+ T cells sorted from blood, pooled from several donors. The receptors come from a pool of human donors in good health; the sample pools cells from several healthy donors.

As regards this clonotype: The junction and the germline gene differ at one end; a read error may be behind it. The V gene is TRBV7-2, the J gene TRBJ2-3; no clear D gene. The CDR3 is made up of 14 amino acids. Germline assignment: CDR1 SGHTA and CDR2 FQGNSA. The CDR3 protein is CASSLGLRPETQYF. The CDR3 nucleotides read TGTGCCAGCAGCTTAGGGCTCCGTCCAGAGACGCAGTATTTT.

The rearrangement joins TRBV6-5 to TRBJ1-2; D unclear. V shed 2 bases and J shed 4 bases, with 14 bases lying between them. Per the germline V gene, CDR1 is MNHEY and CDR2 is SVGAGI. This CDR3 is 15 amino acids long. CDR3 residues: CASSYLQRRAYGYTF. DNA for the CDR3: TGTGCCAGCAGTTACCTGCAGCGGCGGGCCTATGGCTACACCTTC.

The chain uses TRBV11-3 and TRBJ2-1; 7 nucleotides agree with TRBD2. The CDR3 loop spans 16 amino acids. Germline values: CDR1 SGHNT, CDR2 YENEEA. V dropped 5 bases and J dropped 2; count of bases not matched to a gene: 9. The CDR3 protein is CASSRDDRGAYNEQFF. CDR3 in DNA: TGTGCCAGCAGCCGAGACGACCGGGGGGCCTACAATGAGCAGTTCTTC. The full variable domain, completed using reference TRBV11-3 and TRBJ2-1, is EAGVVQSPRYKIIEKKQPVAFWCNPISGHNTLYWYLQNLGQGPELLIRYENEEAVDDSQLPKDRFSAERLKGVDSTLKIQPAELGDSAVYLCASSRDDRGAYNEQFFGPGTRLTVL.

This clonotype has a handful of counts. J is TRBJ1-2 and V is TRBV5-4; D gene unclear. CDR3 length: 13 residues. The V gene lost 1 base and the J gene lost 8 bases, with 12 bases spanning the gap. Germline V lookup: CDR1 SGHNT, CDR2 YYREEE (reference sequence). In DNA form, the CDR3 reads TGTGCCAGCAGCTTGTCGGGGATCGGGGGCTACACCTTC. It codes for CASSLSGIGGYTF. Using reference TRBV5-4 and TRBJ1-2 for the parts outside the CDR3, the full variable domain is ETGVTQSPTHLIKTRGQQVTLRCSSQSGHNTVSWYQQALGQGPQFIFQYYREEENGRGNFPPRFSGLQFPNYSSELNVNALELDDSALYLCASSLSGIGGYTFGSGTRLTVV.